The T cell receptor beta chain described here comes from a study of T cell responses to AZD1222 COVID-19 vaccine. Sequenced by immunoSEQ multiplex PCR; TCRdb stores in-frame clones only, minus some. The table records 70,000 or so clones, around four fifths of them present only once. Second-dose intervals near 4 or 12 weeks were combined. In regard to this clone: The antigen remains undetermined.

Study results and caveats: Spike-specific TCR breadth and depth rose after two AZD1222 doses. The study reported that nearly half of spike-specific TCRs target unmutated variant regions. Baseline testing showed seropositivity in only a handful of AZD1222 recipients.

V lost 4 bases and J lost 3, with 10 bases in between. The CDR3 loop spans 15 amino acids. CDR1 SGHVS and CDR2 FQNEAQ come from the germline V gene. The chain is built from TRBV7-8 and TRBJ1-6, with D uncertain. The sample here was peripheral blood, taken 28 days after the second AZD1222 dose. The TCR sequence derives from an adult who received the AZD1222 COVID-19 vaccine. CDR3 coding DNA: TGTGCCAGCAGCTCCTACAGTGGCTATAATTCACCCCTCCACTTT. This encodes CASSSYSGYNSPLHF. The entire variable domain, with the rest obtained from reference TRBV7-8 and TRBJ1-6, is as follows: GAGVSQSPRYKVAKRGQDVALRCDPISGHVSLFWYQQALGQGPEFLTYFQNEAQLDKSGLPSDRFFAERPEGSVSTLKIQRTQQEDSAVYLCASSSYSGYNSPLHFGNGTRLTVT.